These T cell receptor beta chains were read from a single sample in a study of T-cell memory formation after mild COVID-19. Each CDR3 protein is one row after TCRdb ran MiXCR on the 5' RACE reads. The table shows 410,000 or so distinct CDR3 sequences, with more than 20% occurring only once. Sequencing input: PBMCs or a T cell subset sorted from them (not recorded which). All receptors derive from an adult woman who had mild COVID-19 (a few samples of this study predate the infection). Cell type and time point are not known. Each CDR3 is given with its conserved first and last residue. Fields, in order: J gene, clone size, D gene, V gene, CDR3 DNA, CDR3 protein. D genes are given only for firm matches. Only part of the rows carry a size: once, few, many, or a class if the clone is expanded.

J: TRBJ2-5; size: -; D: TRBD1; V: TRBV6-2/TRBV6-3; DNA: TGTGCCAGCAGTTACCGACAGGGGAGGCAAGAGACCCAGTACTTC; CDR3: CASSYRQGRQETQYF
J: TRBJ2-7; size: -; D: -; V: TRBV3-1; DNA: TGTGCCAGCAGCCAATTTGGAACCTACGAGCAGTACTTC; CDR3: CASSQFGTYEQYF
J: TRBJ2-5; size: -; D: -; V: TRBV5-1; DNA: TGCGCCAGCAGCTTGGGTCCTAGGGATGTGGAGACCCAGTACTTC; CDR3: CASSLGPRDVETQYF
J: TRBJ1-2; size: few; D: TRBD1; V: TRBV20-1; DNA: TGCAGTGCCGCGCAGGGGGGCGCGGGCTATGGCTACACCTTC; CDR3: CSAAQGGAGYGYTF
J: TRBJ1-3; size: -; D: TRBD1; V: TRBV7-9; DNA: TGTGCCAGCAGCCTTGGGACAGTGCGAAACACCATATATTTT; CDR3: CASSLGTVRNTIYF
J: TRBJ1-2; size: -; D: -; V: TRBV29-1; DNA: TGCAGCGTTGTAGGTGGGGTCCTGAACTGGGGCTACACCTTC; CDR3: CSVVGGVLNWGYTF
J: TRBJ2-5; size: -; D: -; V: TRBV29-1; DNA: TGCAGCGTTGAGAGGGTAGGAGAGACCCAGTACTTC; CDR3: CSVERVGETQYF
J: TRBJ2-5; size: -; D: TRBD2; V: TRBV15; DNA: TGTGCCACCAGCAGGCGCAAGACTAGCGGGGGAGAGACCCAGTACTTC; CDR3: CATSRRKTSGGETQYF
J: TRBJ1-2; size: -; D: -; V: TRBV6-5; DNA: TGTGCCAGCAGTTACTCGCCAGGGCAGGGCTACACCTTC; CDR3: CASSYSPGQGYTF
J: TRBJ1-1; size: -; D: TRBD1; V: TRBV6-6; DNA: TGTGCCAGCAGTTACCCGGGACAGGGGTTCACTGAAGCTTTCTTT; CDR3: CASSYPGQGFTEAFF
J: TRBJ2-1; size: -; D: -; V: TRBV7-8; DNA: TGTGCCAGCAAGGGGGGGAGCTCCTACAATGAGCAGTTCTTC; CDR3: CASKGGSSYNEQFF
J: TRBJ2-3; size: -; D: TRBD2; V: TRBV27; DNA: TGTGCCAGCAGTGCACCTTATAAGCTAGCGGGAACGGATACGCAGTATTTT; CDR3: CASSAPYKLAGTDTQYF
J: TRBJ2-1; size: many; D: -; V: TRBV7-2; DNA: TGTGCCAGCAGCTTTGGGAGAACGGGCAATGAGCAGTTCTTC; CDR3: CASSFGRTGNEQFF
J: TRBJ2-1; size: -; D: -; V: TRBV7-2; DNA: TGTGCCAGCAGCTTAGCGCGTGGGCGTGAGCAGTTCTTC; CDR3: CASSLARGREQFF
J: TRBJ1-1; size: few; D: -; V: TRBV7-2; DNA: TGTGCCAGCAGGAATGGGAGGGCAGGGAGGGCTTTCTTT; CDR3: CASRNGRAGRAFF
J: TRBJ2-7; size: -; D: -; V: TRBV7-3; DNA: TGTGCCACCCAGAGTGGGACATACGGCGAGCAGTACTTC; CDR3: CATQSGTYGEQYF